This T cell receptor (beta chain) was identified in a study of blood T cell repertoires in COVID-19. Study at large: Sources were T cells, B-cell-depleted T cells, or PBMCs; the material itself was cDNA or gDNA.

For recovered donors of Cohort 3, there were two negative PCRs, clearance, or symptom resolution. Per the study methods: Estimation of nucleated cell counts relied on the amplification of reference gene primers. Generated by immunoSEQ multiplex PCR, the TCRdb table keeps only in-frame clones and is missing some. D and trimming come from the DNA, and the V and J calls and clone size come from that table. The sample yields 250,000 to 350,000 clones, 90% seen once. This TCR was sampled from a woman aged 25-40 years who had recovered from COVID-19. Sequencing was done on a sample of PBMCs or T cells enriched from blood (not recorded which).

Written as DNA, the CDR3 is TGTGCCAGCAGTTACGGGACTACAGCGGACGAGCAGTACTTC. It is translated as CASSYGTTADEQYF. This rearrangement joins TRBV6-2 or TRBV6-3 to TRBJ2-7; 7 nucleotides match TRBD2. CDR1 MNHEY and CDR2 SVGEGT come from the germline V gene. The CDR3 is 14 amino acids. Germline trimming cut 2 bases from V and 5 bases from J; bases unmatched to any gene: 6.